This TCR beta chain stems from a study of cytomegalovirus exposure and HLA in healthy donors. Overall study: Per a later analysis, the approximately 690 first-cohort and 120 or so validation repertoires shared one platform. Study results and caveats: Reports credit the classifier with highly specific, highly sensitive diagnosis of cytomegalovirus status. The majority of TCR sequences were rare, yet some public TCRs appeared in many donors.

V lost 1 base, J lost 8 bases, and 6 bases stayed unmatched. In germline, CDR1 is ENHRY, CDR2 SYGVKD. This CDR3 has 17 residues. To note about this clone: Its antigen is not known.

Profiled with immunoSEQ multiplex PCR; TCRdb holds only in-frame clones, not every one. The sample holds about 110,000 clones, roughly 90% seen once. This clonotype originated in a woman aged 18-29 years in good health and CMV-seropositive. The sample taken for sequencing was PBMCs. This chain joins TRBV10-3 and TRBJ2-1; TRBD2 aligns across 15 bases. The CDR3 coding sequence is TGTGCCATCAGTGAGTATGGGACTAGCGGGGGGAAAGATGAGCAGTTCTTC. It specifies CAISEYGTSGGKDEQFF.